One T cell receptor (beta chain) is described in this entry. Its antigen is currently unknown. The sample is drawn from a study of cytomegalovirus exposure and HLA in healthy donors. Looking at the study overall: Across roughly 400 genotyped donors, roughly 85% landed in the Caucasian-associated ancestry cluster.

The PCR had 60 Vbeta and 13 Jbeta primers. Measured with immunoSEQ multiplex PCR; TCRdb has only the in-frame clones, and not every one. The table records 95,000 to 150,000 clones, around 77% of them present only once. Study-wide results and limits: It is likely that the observed cluster of highly shared sequence variants was a sequencing artifact.

The germline CDR1 and CDR2 sequences are SGHDT and YYEEEE. The CDR3 contains 16 residues. V trimming: 4 bases; J trimming: 0 bases; junction bases outside the gene matches: 10. The source material was PBMCs. V and J are TRBV5-6 and TRBJ2-7; TRBD2 matches 7 bases. The sequence was obtained from a human donor in good health. The CDR3 nucleotides are TGTGCCAGCAGCACCGATCTAGCGGAGCTCTCCTACGAGCAGTACTTC. Its protein is CASSTDLAELSYEQYF.